The subject of this entry is one T cell receptor (beta chain). No antigen is known for it. The sample holds no much larger clone one base away, and base qualities are not on file. Reading the germline V gene (reference sequence) gives CDR1 SEHNR and CDR2 FQNEAQ. The trim is 3 bases for V and 4 bases for J, with a gap of 19 bases between the germline ends. Measured from the cysteine to the phenylalanine, the CDR3 is 17 residues long. Only CDR3 DNA is held: 51 bases, read in frame from base 1. TCR CDR3 regions were amplified from genomic DNA by multiplex PCR using the deep immunoSEQ assay. For each cell subset, the extracted genomic DNA was distributed evenly across all wells of several immunoSEQ 96-well plates, and each plate served as one replicate. Each replicate PCR for sorted subsets received about 180 ng genomic DNA, equal to about 30,000 T cell genomes. Purified libraries were quantified with a Qubit 3.0 fluorometer, sized on a Bioanalyzer 2100, and re-quantified with the KAPA Library Quantification kit. A separate single-read 150-cycle Illumina NextSeq 550 flow cell was used to sequence each immunoSEQ 96-well plate. As for the original processing: Because the immunoSEQ output held only junctional sequences and lacked quality scores, the filtering could not match the filtering applied to full-length reads. To assign V/J genes and CDR3, sequences were annotated using PyIR, a Python wrapper for IgBLAST v1.9, with IMGT germline references. Reads with weak V/J assignments (E-value above 1e-6), missing CDR3, stop codons, out-of-frame junctions, or ambiguous translated residues were removed. V3J clonotypes were defined as sequences sharing an identical inferred V gene, J gene, and CDR3 amino acid sequence. To compute the percentage overlap between repertoires, the number of shared unique clonotypes was divided by the size of the smaller repertoire. Repertoire richness was assessed with RTK rarefaction, the Chao1 estimator, and Recon v2.1 estimates of unobserved clonotypes. Generation probabilities were computed with OLGA for all TCRbeta clonotypes obtained by the gDNA method from several donors. The source is immuneACCESS, and TCRdb retained only in-frame sequences with V and J called. Part of the clones is not carried over; for the studies checked, unresolved V genes explain less than half of this, and the remainder is unexplained. V, J and clone size reflect that table, while D and trimming were determined from the DNA. This sample is represented by some 380,000 clones; roughly 96% of them were singletons. The ten largest make up 0.32% of the sample.

This entry is derived from a study of shared clonotypes between healthy human individuals (dated by TCRdb to the early 2020s). In terms of the full investigation: The cohort included a few men and two women between 18 and 49 years of age. For each donor, three plates each were used for CD4 naive and CD4 memory, two plates were used for CD8 naive, and one plate was used for CD8 memory. The study deeply sequenced blood TCR repertoires of about 5 healthy adults to estimate repertoire size and the extent of clonotype sharing between individuals. To increase sequencing depth and limit assay-specific biases, TCR repertoire library preparation and sequencing were carried out by different laboratories using diverse techniques. Between about 0.85 and 9.5 billion PBMCs per donor were obtained by leukapheresis. Results and caveats for the whole study, not just this receptor: Sharing across several donors was observed for 5% to 6.5% of naive CD4, 3% to 3.5% of naive CD8, 2% to 2.5% of memory CD4, and about 0.38% of memory CD8 clonotypes. Naive subsets generally had larger estimated clonotype richness than memory subsets. Because the study included a small number of donors, the genetic and exposure-history diversity represented was limited. Sampling was restricted to blood, and TCR repertoires in tissue are likely to differ from TCR repertoires in blood. Even with the large sequencing depth, rarefaction of the sorted-subset datasets indicated that sequencing was incomplete. Clonotypes shared by all four sorted-subset donors showed higher generation probabilities than non-shared clonotypes. Pairwise subsampling indicated that sequencing depth was expected to affect the degree of clonotype sharing among donors.

The donors were healthy, HIV-negative adults with no recently reported acute infections or vaccinations. Every donor was a Caucasian adult residing in Nashville, Tennessee, USA. CD8 memory samples consisted of magnetically selected CD45RO+ cells combined with CCR7-negative CD45RA+ effector memory (TemRA) cells. Blood was collected by leukapheresis, and PBMCs were isolated by Ficoll-Histopaque density gradient centrifugation and then cryopreserved in liquid nitrogen vapor phase. Analytical flow cytometry was used to check the purity and quantity of every magnetically sorted T cell population. Genomic DNA was isolated from each sorted fraction and quantified by UV absorbance on a Nanodrop 2000c.

The chain employs TRBV7-9 and TRBJ1-5; TRBD1 is perhaps the D gene, given 5 matching bases. Sequencing was performed on memory CD8+ T cells sorted from blood. The cell subset or site label on this specimen signifies: CD45RO+ cells pooled with CCR7-negative TemRA cells. This clonotype originated in a young man in good health. The DNA sequence is as follows: TGTGCCAGCAGCTTGGTACGCGCCAGGGAGGGAAATCAGCCCCAGCATTTT. It encodes CASSLVRAREGNQPQHF.